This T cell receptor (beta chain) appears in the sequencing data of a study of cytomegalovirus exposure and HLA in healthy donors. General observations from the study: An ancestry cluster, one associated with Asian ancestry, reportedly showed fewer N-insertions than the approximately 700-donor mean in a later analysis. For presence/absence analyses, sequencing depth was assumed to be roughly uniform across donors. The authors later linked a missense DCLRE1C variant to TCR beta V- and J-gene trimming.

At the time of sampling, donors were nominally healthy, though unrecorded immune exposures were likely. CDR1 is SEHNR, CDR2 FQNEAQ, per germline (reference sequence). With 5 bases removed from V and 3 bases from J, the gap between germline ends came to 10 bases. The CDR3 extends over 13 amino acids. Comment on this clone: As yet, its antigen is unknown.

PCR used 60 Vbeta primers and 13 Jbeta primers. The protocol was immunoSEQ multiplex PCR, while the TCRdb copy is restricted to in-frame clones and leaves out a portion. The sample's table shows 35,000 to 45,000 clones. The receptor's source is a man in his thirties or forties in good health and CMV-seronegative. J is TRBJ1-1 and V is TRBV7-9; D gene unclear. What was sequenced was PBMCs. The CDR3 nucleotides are TGTGCCAGCAGCGCCACCGGGTACACTGAAGCTTTCTTT. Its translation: CASSATGYTEAFF.